A selection of T cell receptor beta chains follows, all from one sample in a study of Graves' ophthalmopathy and Graves' hyperthyroidism. TCRdb re-called the multiplex PCR reads with MiXCR, one entry per CDR3 protein. The sample shows about 180,000 distinct CDR3 sequences, roughly two fifths of them seen only once. Sequenced sample: peripheral blood. These receptors came from a woman aged 40-49 years with Graves' ophthalmopathy. CDR3s include the opening cysteine and the closing phenylalanine or tryptophan. D genes are given only for firm matches. Clone size is given for some rows only: seen once, a few or many times, or a class if the clone is expanded.

len: 14
d_gene: TRBD2
abundance: many
v_gene: TRBV7-2
j_gene: TRBJ2-5
CDR3aa: CASSQGLVRETQYF
CDR3nt: TGTGCCAGCAGCCAAGGACTAGTTAGGGAGACCCAGTACTTC

len: 14
d_gene: NA
abundance: NA
v_gene: TRBV7-2
j_gene: TRBJ1-3
CDR3aa: CASSLRGYGNTIYF
CDR3nt: TGTGCCAGCAGCTTAAGGGGGTACGGAAACACCATATATTTT

len: 14
d_gene: NA
abundance: many
v_gene: TRBV11-2
j_gene: TRBJ2-7
CDR3aa: CASSVTGQRYEQYF
CDR3nt: TGTGCCAGCAGCGTGACCGGCCAGCGCTACGAGCAGTACTTC

len: 15
d_gene: TRBD1
abundance: NA
v_gene: TRBV24-1
j_gene: TRBJ2-5
CDR3aa: CATSDRHRGRETQYF
CDR3nt: TGTGCCACCAGTGACCGCCACAGGGGTCGAGAGACCCAGTACTTC

len: 14
d_gene: NA
abundance: NA
v_gene: TRBV6-1
j_gene: TRBJ1-3
CDR3aa: CASSRTPSGNTIYF
CDR3nt: TGTGCCAGCAGTCGAACACCTTCTGGAAACACCATATATTTT

len: 15
d_gene: NA
abundance: many
v_gene: TRBV6-2/TRBV6-3
j_gene: TRBJ2-7
CDR3aa: CASSYSMSGQREQYF
CDR3nt: TGTGCCAGCAGTTACTCGATGTCCGGACAGCGCGAGCAGTACTTC

len: 13
d_gene: TRBD2
abundance: NA
v_gene: TRBV20-1
j_gene: TRBJ2-5
CDR3aa: CSALAGGKETQYF
CDR3nt: TGCAGTGCACTAGCGGGAGGGAAAGAGACCCAGTACTTC

len: 15
d_gene: NA
abundance: many
v_gene: TRBV28
j_gene: TRBJ2-7
CDR3aa: CASSLLGGQSYEQYF
CDR3nt: TGTGCCAGCAGTTTGCTCGGCGGACAATCCTACGAGCAGTACTTC

len: 14
d_gene: NA
abundance: NA
v_gene: TRBV12-3/TRBV12-4
j_gene: TRBJ1-1
CDR3aa: CASSPPQRHTEAFF
CDR3nt: TGTGCCAGCAGTCCCCCGCAGCGTCACACTGAAGCTTTCTTT

len: 13
d_gene: NA
abundance: many
v_gene: TRBV29-1
j_gene: TRBJ1-2
CDR3aa: CSVGSGSHYGYTF
CDR3nt: TGCAGCGTTGGTTCAGGGTCTCACTATGGCTACACCTTC

len: 14
d_gene: NA
abundance: NA
v_gene: TRBV2
j_gene: TRBJ2-5
CDR3aa: CASSEVGAFGTQYF
CDR3nt: TGTGCCAGCAGTGAAGTAGGAGCGTTCGGGACCCAGTACTTC

len: 14
d_gene: NA
abundance: many
v_gene: TRBV19
j_gene: TRBJ2-2
CDR3aa: CASSIVGITGELFF
CDR3nt: TGTGCCAGTAGTATAGTGGGGATCACCGGGGAGCTGTTTTTT

len: 11
d_gene: TRBD2
abundance: many
v_gene: TRBV2
j_gene: TRBJ2-7
CDR3aa: CASRAAGEQYF
CDR3nt: TGTGCCAGCAGGGCAGCGGGGGAGCAGTACTTC

len: 12
d_gene: NA
abundance: NA
v_gene: TRBV28
j_gene: TRBJ1-2
CDR3aa: CASSILGYGYTF
CDR3nt: TGTGCCAGCAGTATTTTAGGCTATGGCTACACCTTC

len: 13
d_gene: TRBD1
abundance: many
v_gene: TRBV10-3
j_gene: TRBJ1-2
CDR3aa: CAISEQGASGYTF
CDR3nt: TGTGCCATCAGTGAGCAGGGGGCTAGTGGCTACACCTTC

len: 15
d_gene: NA
abundance: many
v_gene: TRBV12-3/TRBV12-4
j_gene: TRBJ1-1
CDR3aa: CASSLGAGANTEAFF
CDR3nt: TGTGCCAGCAGTTTAGGAGCAGGGGCGAACACTGAAGCTTTCTTT

len: 14
d_gene: TRBD1
abundance: once
v_gene: TRBV12-3/TRBV12-4
j_gene: TRBJ1-2
CDR3aa: CASSPGTGFRGYTF
CDR3nt: TGTGCCAGCAGTCCCGGGACAGGTTTTCGTGGCTACACCTTC

len: 17
d_gene: TRBD2
abundance: many
v_gene: TRBV5-1
j_gene: TRBJ2-5
CDR3aa: CASSPGLAGGNQETQYF
CDR3nt: TGCGCCAGCAGCCCCGGACTAGCGGGAGGGAACCAAGAGACCCAGTACTTC

len: 13
d_gene: NA
abundance: NA
v_gene: TRBV2
j_gene: TRBJ2-5
CDR3aa: CASGIRGGETQYF
CDR3nt: TGTGCCAGCGGAATCAGGGGAGGAGAGACCCAGTACTTC

len: 12
d_gene: NA
abundance: NA
v_gene: TRBV12-3/TRBV12-4
j_gene: TRBJ2-7
CDR3aa: CASSRPRDEQYF
CDR3nt: TGTGCCAGCAGCCGACCTCGTGACGAGCAGTACTTC

len: 15
d_gene: NA
abundance: NA
v_gene: TRBV27
j_gene: TRBJ1-1
CDR3aa: CASSTRGDSGTEAFF
CDR3nt: TGTGCCAGCAGTACCCGAGGGGACTCAGGGACTGAAGCTTTCTTT

len: 15
d_gene: NA
abundance: many
v_gene: TRBV28
j_gene: TRBJ1-5
CDR3aa: CASSFRSVSLQPQHF
CDR3nt: TGTGCCAGCAGTTTTCGCTCCGTCTCCCTTCAGCCCCAGCATTTT

len: 15
d_gene: NA
abundance: many
v_gene: TRBV19
j_gene: TRBJ2-2
CDR3aa: CASSSQGPNTGELFF
CDR3nt: TGTGCCAGTAGTTCACAGGGACCGAACACCGGGGAGCTGTTTTTT

len: 15
d_gene: TRBD1
abundance: NA
v_gene: TRBV27
j_gene: TRBJ1-1
CDR3aa: CASWSLRTGWTEAFF
CDR3nt: TGTGCCAGCTGGAGCCTACGGACAGGGTGGACTGAAGCTTTCTTT

len: 14
d_gene: TRBD1
abundance: many
v_gene: TRBV6-5
j_gene: TRBJ2-4
CDR3aa: CASTRRTGENIQYF
CDR3nt: TGTGCCAGCACCCGAAGGACAGGGGAAAACATTCAGTACTTC

len: 14
d_gene: NA
abundance: NA
v_gene: TRBV12-3/TRBV12-4
j_gene: TRBJ1-2
CDR3aa: CASRADSVYYGYTF
CDR3nt: TGTGCCAGCAGAGCAGACAGTGTTTACTATGGCTACACCTTC

len: 15
d_gene: NA
abundance: NA
v_gene: TRBV2
j_gene: TRBJ2-7
CDR3aa: CASSEEWGTSDEQYF
CDR3nt: TGTGCCAGCAGTGAAGAATGGGGGACCTCGGACGAGCAGTACTTC

len: 13
d_gene: TRBD2
abundance: NA
v_gene: TRBV7-2
j_gene: TRBJ2-7
CDR3aa: CASSLEARAGEYF
CDR3nt: TGTGCCAGCAGCTTAGAGGCCCGCGCGGGAGAGTACTTC

len: 15
d_gene: NA
abundance: NA
v_gene: TRBV28
j_gene: TRBJ2-7
CDR3aa: CASSLWGRNSYEQYF
CDR3nt: TGTGCCAGCAGTTTATGGGGACGGAACTCCTACGAGCAGTACTTC

len: 14
d_gene: NA
abundance: many
v_gene: TRBV6-1
j_gene: TRBJ1-5
CDR3aa: CASSSGFGNQPQHF
CDR3nt: TGTGCCAGCAGCTCCGGTTTTGGCAATCAGCCCCAGCATTTT

len: 17
d_gene: NA
abundance: many
v_gene: TRBV27
j_gene: TRBJ1-6
CDR3aa: CASSLSARGSYNSPLHF
CDR3nt: TGTGCCAGCAGTTTATCAGCCAGGGGATCCTATAATTCACCCCTCCACTTT

len: 15
d_gene: TRBD2
abundance: many
v_gene: TRBV13
j_gene: TRBJ2-5
CDR3aa: CASSFKTSVQETQYF
CDR3nt: TGTGCCAGCAGCTTTAAGACTAGCGTCCAAGAGACCCAGTACTTC

len: 14
d_gene: TRBD1
abundance: NA
v_gene: TRBV12-3/TRBV12-4
j_gene: TRBJ2-4
CDR3aa: CASSLTGTWNIQYF
CDR3nt: TGTGCCAGCAGTCTGACAGGGACCTGGAACATTCAGTACTTC

len: 13
d_gene: NA
abundance: many
v_gene: TRBV20-1
j_gene: TRBJ2-5
CDR3aa: CSARVGGQETQYF
CDR3nt: TGCAGTGCTAGAGTAGGGGGGCAAGAGACCCAGTACTTC

len: 13
d_gene: NA
abundance: many
v_gene: TRBV20-1
j_gene: TRBJ1-5
CDR3aa: CSAQPGGNQPQHF
CDR3nt: TGCAGTGCTCAGCCCGGGGGCAATCAGCCCCAGCATTTT

len: 15
d_gene: NA
abundance: many
v_gene: TRBV6-4
j_gene: TRBJ1-2
CDR3aa: CASSHGTSPNYGYTF
CDR3nt: TGTGCCAGCAGCCATGGGACCTCACCTAACTATGGCTACACCTTC

len: 14
d_gene: TRBD1
abundance: many
v_gene: TRBV6-2/TRBV6-3
j_gene: TRBJ1-2
CDR3aa: CASNPGTEVYGYTF
CDR3nt: TGTGCCAGCAACCCAGGGACAGAAGTTTATGGCTACACCTTC

len: 14
d_gene: NA
abundance: NA
v_gene: TRBV28
j_gene: TRBJ1-5
CDR3aa: CASSFPGGDQPQHF
CDR3nt: TGTGCCAGCAGTTTTCCAGGCGGGGATCAGCCCCAACATTTT

len: 15
d_gene: NA
abundance: many
v_gene: TRBV4-1
j_gene: TRBJ2-5
CDR3aa: CASSQGGLASETQYF
CDR3nt: TGCGCCAGCAGCCAAGGGGGGCTAGCGTCGGAGACCCAGTACTTC

len: 14
d_gene: NA
abundance: many
v_gene: TRBV19
j_gene: TRBJ2-5
CDR3aa: CASSILGIKETQYF
CDR3nt: TGTGCCAGTAGTATCCTCGGTATAAAAGAGACCCAGTACTTC

len: 11
d_gene: NA
abundance: many
v_gene: TRBV10-3
j_gene: TRBJ2-7
CDR3aa: CAISDPYEQYF
CDR3nt: TGTGCCATCAGTGACCCCTACGAGCAGTACTTC

len: 16
d_gene: TRBD1
abundance: NA
v_gene: TRBV12-3/TRBV12-4
j_gene: TRBJ2-7
CDR3aa: CASSHPTGTGFYEQYF
CDR3nt: TGTGCCAGCAGTCACCCGACTGGGACAGGTTTTTACGAGCAGTACTTC

len: 16
d_gene: TRBD2
abundance: many
v_gene: TRBV28
j_gene: TRBJ2-7
CDR3aa: CASSSITSGKVWEQYF
CDR3nt: TGTGCCAGCAGTTCTATAACTAGCGGGAAGGTATGGGAGCAGTACTTC

len: 11
d_gene: NA
abundance: NA
v_gene: TRBV6-5
j_gene: TRBJ2-7
CDR3aa: CASSYSAGKYF
CDR3nt: TGTGCCAGCAGTTACTCGGCAGGGAAGTACTTC

len: 15
d_gene: TRBD2
abundance: once
v_gene: TRBV6-5
j_gene: TRBJ2-5
CDR3aa: CASSYSGLAEETQYF
CDR3nt: TGTGCCAGCAGTTACTCGGGACTAGCGGAAGAGACCCAGTACTTC

len: 15
d_gene: NA
abundance: few
v_gene: TRBV27
j_gene: TRBJ1-5
CDR3aa: CASSRGGARNQPQHF
CDR3nt: TGTGCCAGCAGCCGAGGAGGGGCGCGCAATCAGCCCCAGCATTTT

len: 12
d_gene: NA
abundance: many
v_gene: TRBV18
j_gene: TRBJ2-7
CDR3aa: CASSPGSYEQYF
CDR3nt: TGTGCCAGCAGCCCCGGGAGCTACGAGCAGTACTTC

len: 17
d_gene: NA
abundance: NA
v_gene: TRBV28
j_gene: TRBJ2-5
CDR3aa: CASSFPYRVPGGETQYF
CDR3nt: TGTGCCAGCAGTTTCCCATACAGGGTTCCGGGGGGAGAGACCCAGTACTTC

len: 16
d_gene: TRBD2
abundance: NA
v_gene: TRBV6-1
j_gene: TRBJ2-5
CDR3aa: CASSRTGLAGRETQYF
CDR3nt: TGTGCCAGCAGTAGGACCGGACTAGCCGGGAGGGAGACCCAGTACTTC

len: 15
d_gene: NA
abundance: NA
v_gene: TRBV6-5
j_gene: TRBJ2-7
CDR3aa: CASSYSSEMNYEQYF
CDR3nt: TGTGCCAGCAGTTACTCCTCGGAAATGAACTACGAGCAGTACTTC

len: 16
d_gene: TRBD1
abundance: NA
v_gene: TRBV11-2
j_gene: TRBJ1-1
CDR3aa: CASSSTPGTGNTEAFF
CDR3nt: TGTGCCAGCAGCTCCACGCCCGGGACAGGGAACACTGAAGCTTTCTTT

len: 19
d_gene: TRBD1
abundance: NA
v_gene: TRBV6-2/TRBV6-3
j_gene: TRBJ1-5
CDR3aa: CASSYSGRGTGTDDQPQHF
CDR3nt: TGTGCCAGCAGTTACTCCGGCAGGGGGACAGGGACGGACGATCAGCCCCAGCATTTT

len: 11
d_gene: NA
abundance: many
v_gene: TRBV30
j_gene: TRBJ2-5
CDR3aa: CAWNFGETQYF
CDR3nt: TGTGCCTGGAATTTCGGAGAGACCCAGTACTTC

len: 13
d_gene: NA
abundance: many
v_gene: TRBV7-2
j_gene: TRBJ1-2
CDR3aa: CASSLNRAYGYTF
CDR3nt: TGTGCCAGCAGCTTAAACAGGGCGTATGGCTACACCTTC